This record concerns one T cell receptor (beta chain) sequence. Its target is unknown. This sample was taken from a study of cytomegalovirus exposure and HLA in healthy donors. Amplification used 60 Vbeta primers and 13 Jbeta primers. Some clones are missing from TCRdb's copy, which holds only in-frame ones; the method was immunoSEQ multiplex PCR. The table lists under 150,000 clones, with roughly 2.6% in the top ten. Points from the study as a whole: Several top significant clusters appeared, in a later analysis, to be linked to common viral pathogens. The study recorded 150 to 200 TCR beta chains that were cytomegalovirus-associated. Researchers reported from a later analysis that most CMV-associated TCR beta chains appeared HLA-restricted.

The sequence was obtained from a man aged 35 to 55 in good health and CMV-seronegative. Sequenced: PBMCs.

The CDR3, as DNA: TGCGCCAGCAGCGGAACTAGCGGGGGGGCCGATCCCTACTACGAGCAGTACTTC. Encoded protein: CASSGTSGGADPYYEQYF. The gene calls are TRBV5-1 and TRBJ2-7; 13 nucleotides match TRBD2. J lost 3 bases, V lost 4 bases, and 13 bases had no gene match. Germline V gene lookup returns CDR1 SGHRS and CDR2 YFSETQ. This CDR3 has 18 amino acids.